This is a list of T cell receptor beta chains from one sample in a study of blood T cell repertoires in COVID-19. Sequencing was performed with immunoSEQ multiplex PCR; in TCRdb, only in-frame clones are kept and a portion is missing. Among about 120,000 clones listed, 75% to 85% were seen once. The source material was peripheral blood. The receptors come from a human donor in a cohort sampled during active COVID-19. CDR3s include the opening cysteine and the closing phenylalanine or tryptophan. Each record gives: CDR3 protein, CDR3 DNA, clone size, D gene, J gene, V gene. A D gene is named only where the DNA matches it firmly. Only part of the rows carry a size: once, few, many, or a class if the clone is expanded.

CASSQGQAGNNEQFF | TGTGCCAGCTCACAAGGCCAGGCAGGGAACAATGAGCAGTTCTTC | NA | NA | TRBJ2-1 | TRBV18
CASSYSRLSPLHF | TGTGCCAGCAGTTACTCCCGTCTTTCACCCCTCCACTTT | NA | NA | TRBJ1-6 | TRBV6-5
CASSLQSAEAFF | TGTGCCAGCAGCTTACAGAGCGCTGAAGCTTTCTTT | once | NA | TRBJ1-1 | TRBV7-2
CASSLTGSGNTIYF | TGTGCCAGCAGCTTGACAGGCTCTGGAAACACCATATATTTT | NA | NA | TRBJ1-3 | TRBV11-2
CASSPGQGNTGELFF | TGTGCCAGCTCACCAGGACAGGGGAACACCGGGGAGCTGTTTTTT | NA | TRBD1 | TRBJ2-2 | TRBV18
CASSVEERLKSPLHF | TGTGCCAGCAGCGTAGAGGAGAGACTTAAATCACCCCTCCACTTT | NA | NA | TRBJ1-6 | TRBV9
CASSQDQVLTGYNSPLHF | TGCGCCAGCAGCCAAGATCAGGTCTTGACAGGTTATAATTCACCCCTCCACTTT | NA | NA | TRBJ1-6 | TRBV4-3
CASSEGLATDTQYF | TGTGCCAGCAGTGAAGGGTTGGCTACAGATACGCAGTATTTT | NA | NA | TRBJ2-3 | TRBV2
CASSLVAGVHYNEQFF | TGTGCCAGCAGCTTAGTAGCGGGGGTTCACTACAATGAGCAGTTCTTC | NA | TRBD2 | TRBJ2-1 | TRBV7-2
CASSPQGENTEAFF | TGTGCCAGCAGCCCTCAGGGGGAGAACACTGAAGCTTTCTTT | NA | TRBD1 | TRBJ1-1 | TRBV7-2
CASSRGQEEDTQYF | TGTGCCAGTAGTAGGGGACAGGAAGAAGATACGCAGTATTTT | NA | TRBD1 | TRBJ2-3 | TRBV19
CASSEEWGRQPQHF | TGTGCCAGCAGTGAAGAGTGGGGGAGGCAGCCCCAGCATTTT | NA | NA | TRBJ1-5 | TRBV6-1
CASSLTGATGELFF | TGTGCCAGTAGTTTGACAGGGGCTACCGGGGAGCTGTTTTTT | NA | TRBD1 | TRBJ2-2 | TRBV19
CASSQPRGGYNEQFF | TGCGCCAGCAGCCAGCCCCGGGGAGGCTACAATGAGCAGTTCTTC | few | NA | TRBJ2-1 | TRBV4-1
CASSQEPGSSYNEQFF | TGTGCCAGCAGCCAAGAACCAGGAAGCTCCTACAATGAGCAGTTCTTC | NA | NA | TRBJ2-1 | TRBV4-2
CASSLGTGDLGEAFF | TGTGCCAGCAGCTTAGGGACAGGGGATCTTGGGGAAGCTTTCTTT | few | TRBD1 | TRBJ1-1 | TRBV5-4
CASSIEGGAAKNIQYF | TGTGCCAGTAGTATAGAAGGGGGGGCAGCCAAAAACATTCAGTACTTC | NA | NA | TRBJ2-4 | TRBV19